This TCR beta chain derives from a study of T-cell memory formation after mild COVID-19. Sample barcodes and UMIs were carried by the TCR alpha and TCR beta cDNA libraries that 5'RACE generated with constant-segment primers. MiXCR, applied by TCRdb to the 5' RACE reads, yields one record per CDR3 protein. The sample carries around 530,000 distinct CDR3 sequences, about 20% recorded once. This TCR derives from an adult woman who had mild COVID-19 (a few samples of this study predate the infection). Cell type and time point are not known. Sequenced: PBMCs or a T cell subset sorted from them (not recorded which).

The CDR3 nucleotides are TGCGCCAGCAGCCCTGATCCGGCCCGGGTGACAGATACGCAGTATTTT. It encodes CASSPDPARVTDTQYF. The chain uses TRBV5-1 and TRBJ2-3; the D is unclear. CDR3 length: 16 amino acids. Germline-derived CDR1 and CDR2 are SGHRS and YFSETQ. With 4 bases removed from V and 3 bases from J, the gap between germline ends came to 18 bases.